The clone carrying this T cell receptor beta chain was found once. Its target is not known. V lost 0 bases to trimming and J lost 6 bases, with 16 bases between them. This CDR3 comprises 16 residues. The germline CDR1 and CDR2 sequences are SGHDT and YYEEEE. This specimen belongs to a study of shared clonotypes between healthy human individuals. Study findings and constraints: For sorted subsets, rarefaction showed incomplete sequencing despite large depth. In a few donors, 4.5% to 5.5% of naive CD4 clonotypes appeared in common.

Naive CD8 cells, CD45RO-negative and positively selected for CCR7, excluded terminally differentiated effector memory CD45RA+ cells. Sequencing used immunoSEQ multiplex PCR; TCRdb keeps in-frame clones, though not all of them. The sample has some 2.1 million clones, about 95% seen once. This TCR was sampled from a man between 18 and 35 years old in good health. This chain uses TRBV5-6 with TRBJ2-1; D is possibly TRBD2 (5 bases). The specimen was naive CD8+ T cells sorted from blood. CDR3 nucleotides: TGTGCCAGCAGCTTGGGTGTTTACGGGGTAGGCAATGAGCAGTTCTTC. Translated, it gives CASSLGVYGVGNEQFF.